The entry below describes one T cell receptor (beta chain). Assay used: immunoSEQ multiplex PCR; TCRdb lists only in-frame clones, some missing. The sample consists of about 21,000 clones, just under 90% of them appearing once. The entry originates in a study of untreated major depressive disorder. From germline, CDR1 is ENHRY and CDR2 SYGVKD. V lost 8 bases to trimming and J lost 3 bases; unmatched junction nucleotides: 7. The CDR3 sequence is 14 residues long. The chain recombines TRBV10-3 with TRBJ1-5; 7 nucleotides align to TRBD1. The receptor comes from a woman in her thirties or forties in good health. The material sequenced was CD4+ T cells from PBMCs. CDR3 sequence: CAIGGTAVNQPQHF. The CDR3 coding sequence is TGTGCCATCGGCGGGACAGCGGTCAATCAGCCCCAGCATTTT.